The rows below give T cell receptor beta chains drawn from one sample of a study of T cell changes during pregnancy in multiple sclerosis. Assay: immunoSEQ multiplex PCR; the TCRdb copy retains only in-frame clones and omits some. The table records more than 40,000 clones, approximately 90% of them present only once. The material sequenced was CD4+ T cells from peripheral blood mononuclear cells, taken in the first trimester of pregnancy. These receptors were obtained from a female donor with multiple sclerosis, enrolled in a pregnancy study. Each CDR3 is given with its conserved first and last residue. A D gene is named only where the DNA matches it firmly. Expanded clones are given a class, and other clones once, few, many or no size at all.

V	length	D	size	J	DNA	CDR3
TRBV4-3	16	TRBD2	-	TRBJ2-7	TGCGCCAGCAGCCAAGGTCTAGCGGGAGTATCCTACGAGCAGTACTTC	CASSQGLAGVSYEQYF
TRBV9	16	TRBD1	few	TRBJ1-1	TGTGCCAGCAGCGTAGTATCGGGACAGGGGAACACTGAAGCTTTCTTT	CASSVVSGQGNTEAFF
TRBV9	13	-	-	TRBJ2-3	TGTGCCAGCAGCGTAGATCGGACAGATACGCAGTATTTT	CASSVDRTDTQYF
TRBV10-3	14	-	-	TRBJ1-2	TGTGCCATGAGGGACTCCGGAGCGGTCTATGGCTACACCTTC	CAMRDSGAVYGYTF
TRBV7-9	12	-	once	TRBJ1-2	TGTGCCAGCAGCTTAGTGCCTTTAGACTACACCTTC	CASSLVPLDYTF
TRBV7-2	15	-	-	TRBJ1-1	TGTGCCAGCAGCGTCTGGGCAGGGACTAACACTGAAGCTTTCTTT	CASSVWAGTNTEAFF
TRBV4-3	14	-	-	TRBJ2-5	TGCGCCAGCAGCAGAACAGGGCTTGGTGAGACCCAGTACTTC	CASSRTGLGETQYF
TRBV18	17	-	-	TRBJ1-5	TGTGCCAGCTCCCTTCTGGACAGTCGGAGTGGCAATCAGCCCCAGCATTTT	CASSLLDSRSGNQPQHF
TRBV30	12	-	few	TRBJ1-1	TGTGCCTGGAGTGTACGGAACAGGGAAGCTTTCTTT	CAWSVRNREAFF
TRBV5-4	15	-	once	TRBJ2-1	TGTGCCAGCAGCTTGGCGGCTAGTGCTTACAATGAGCAGTTCTTC	CASSLAASAYNEQFF
TRBV9	15	TRBD2	-	TRBJ2-1	TGTGCCAGCAGCGTAGGGACTAGCTTTTCGAATGAGCAGTTCTTC	CASSVGTSFSNEQFF
TRBV19	17	TRBD2	-	TRBJ2-2	TGTGCCAGTAGTCCGGGACAGGGGACTAGCGGGTCACGTAAGCTGTTTTTT	CASSPGQGTSGSRKLFF
TRBV6-1	16	TRBD1	-	TRBJ1-5	TGTGCCAGCAGTGAATTGGACAGGGTGAGCAATCAGCCCCAGCATTTT	CASSELDRVSNQPQHF
TRBV28	16	-	-	TRBJ1-4	TGTGCCAGCAGGTTATTTCCAGGGGCAACTAATGAAAAACTGTTTTTT	CASRLFPGATNEKLFF
TRBV7-6	15	-	-	TRBJ2-5	TGTGCCAGCAGCTTAGGTGTGACAGGCCAAGAGACCCAGTACTTC	CASSLGVTGQETQYF
TRBV28	13	-	-	TRBJ2-2	TGTGCCAGCAGCCCCGCGTGGTCCGGGGAGCTGTTTTTT	CASSPAWSGELFF
TRBV5-6	16	TRBD1	-	TRBJ1-2	TGTGCCAGCAGCCCATACGGACCGGGACAGGTCTATGGCTACACCTTC	CASSPYGPGQVYGYTF
TRBV18	16	-	-	TRBJ1-3	TGTGCCAGCTCCCTCGCGGGGGGTCGCTCTGGAAACACCATATATTTT	CASSLAGGRSGNTIYF
TRBV18	15	TRBD1	-	TRBJ2-7	TGTGCCAGCTCACCGGGACAGGGGGGAACCTACGAGCAGTACTTC	CASSPGQGGTYEQYF
TRBV5-6	14	-	-	TRBJ2-2	TGTGCCAGCAAGAACACTATCGGCACCGGGGAGCTGTTTTTT	CASKNTIGTGELFF
TRBV11-2	16	-	-	TRBJ2-1	TGTGCCAGCAGCTTAGGCTTCGGCGGAGGGACCAATGAGCAGTTCTTC	CASSLGFGGGTNEQFF
TRBV21-1	16	-	-	TRBJ2-7	TGTGCCAGCAGCAAAGACCCCAGGGAAAGAAACTCCGAGCAGTACTTC	CASSKDPRERNSEQYF
TRBV6-5	14	-	-	TRBJ1-1	TGTGCCAGCAGTCCCCGCAGGGAGAACACTGAAGCTTTCTTT	CASSPRRENTEAFF
TRBV7-9	14	-	-	TRBJ1-1	TGTGCCAGCAGTCGGCCGGGGAAGAACACTGAAGCTTTCTTT	CASSRPGKNTEAFF
TRBV5-1	14	-	-	TRBJ2-3	TGCGCCAGCAGCCTAGGAACTAGCACAGATACGCAGTATTTT	CASSLGTSTDTQYF
TRBV6-6	13	TRBD1	-	TRBJ1-2	TGTGCCAGCAGCCCGACAGGGAACTATGGCTACACCTTC	CASSPTGNYGYTF